The 18 T cell receptor beta chains presented below share a single source sample, sequenced in a study of breast tumors, draining lymph nodes, adjacent tissues. TCRdb reprocessed the multiplex PCR reads with MiXCR, giving one entry per CDR3 protein. The data hold 30,000 to 40,000 distinct CDR3 sequences, with roughly 36% observed a single time. The specimen sequenced was breast tumor tissue. Receptor source: a female donor with breast cancer. Some clones in this sample may be carry-over from other donors' samples.

This chain joins TRBV2 and TRBJ2-5; 8 bases line up with TRBD1. The V gene end was trimmed by 7 bases and the J gene end by 1 base; junction bases not matched to a gene: 8. In germline, CDR1 is SNHLY, CDR2 FYNNEI. This CDR3 is 15 amino acids long. CDR3 sequence (DNA): TGTGCCAGCACCCCTGACAGGGGCCGCCAAGAGACCCAGTACTTC. Translation: CASTPDRGRQETQYF.

This clonotype was counted at least ten times. This chain connects TRBV4-3 to TRBJ2-5; TRBD1 matches 12 bases. After removal of 4 bases from V and 4 bases from J, the junction contained 4 bases not matched to a gene. Germline values: CDR1 LGHNA, CDR2 YSLEER. The CDR3 spans 15 residues. CDR3 protein: CASSPGTGGGETQYF. CDR3 DNA: TGCGCCAGCAGCCCCGGGACAGGGGGCGGAGAGACCCAGTACTTC.

Comment on this clonotype: The conserved final phenylalanine or tryptophan is absent from the CDR3, which likely points to a read error. The rearrangement joins TRBV6-5 to TRBJ2-2, with D perhaps TRBD2 (6 bases). V lost 8 bases and J lost 5, with 15 bases in between. This CDR3 spans 14 amino acids. Germline V lookup: CDR1 MNHEY, CDR2 SVGAGI. This CDR3 reads CASRRESRTGELFS. The CDR3 DNA sequence: TGTGCCAGCCGGCGGGAATCCCGGACCGGGGAGCTGTTTTCT.

V is TRBV9 and J is TRBJ2-1; 10 nucleotides line up with TRBD2. Trimming took 3 bases from V and 5 from J; bases not matched to a gene: 2. The germline gives CDR1 SGDLS, CDR2 YYNGEE. The length of the CDR3 is 14 residues. The CDR3: CASSAGLANNEQFF. CDR3 in DNA: TGTGCCAGCAGCGCGGGACTAGCGAACAATGAGCAGTTCTTC. The full variable domain, rest sourced from reference TRBV9 and TRBJ2-1, is DSGVTQTPKHLITATGQRVTLRCSPRSGDLSVYWYQQSLDQGLQFLIQYYNGEERAKGNILERFSAQQFPDLHSELNLSSLELGDSALYFCASSAGLANNEQFFGPGTRLTVL.

As concerns this clonotype: This may be a read error, as it is one base from a much larger clone. The chain has TRBV11-2 and TRBJ2-5; 7 positions agree with TRBD1. The germline V gene encodes CDR1 SGHAT and CDR2 FQNNGV. This CDR3 spans 15 amino acids. CDR3 in amino acids: CGSSSRDRVAETQYF. The CDR3 nucleotides read TGTGGCAGCAGCTCGAGAGACAGGGTGGCAGAGACCCAGTACTTC.

This clonotype was observed at least ten times. The chain is built from TRBV6-6 and TRBJ2-1, with 9 bases fitting TRBD2. Germline V gene sequence: CDR1 MNHNY, CDR2 SVGAGI (reference sequence). V trimming: 6 bases; J trimming: 9 bases; junction bases outside the gene matches: 12. This CDR3 has 15 residues. The CDR3 DNA reads as TGTGCCAGCAGCATAGCGGGAGCATCGATTATTGAGCAGTTCTTC. This codes for CASSIAGASIIEQFF.

This chain uses TRBV19 with TRBJ1-1; TRBD1 is a possible D gene (6 bases). V gave up 5 bases and J gave up 1 base, with 11 bases separating them. CDR1 and CDR2 from the germline V gene are LNHDA and SQIVND (reference sequence). The length of the CDR3 is 14 residues. The CDR3, as DNA: TGTGCCAGTAGTCTGGGACACAGGAACACTGAAGCTTTCTTT. This sequence encodes CASSLGHRNTEAFF.

In its sample, this clonotype was seen many times. V usage is TRBV27 and J usage is TRBJ1-2, with 10 bases aligning to TRBD1. Per germline, CDR1 MNHEY and CDR2 SMNVEV (reference sequence). V shed 6 bases and J 4 bases; nucleotides not matched to a gene: 5. This CDR3 is 14 amino acids long. CDR3 sequence (DNA): TGTGCCAGCAGATCGGACAGGGGGAGCTATGGCTACACCTTC. This translates into CASRSDRGSYGYTF.

The chain carries TRBV11-1 and TRBJ2-3, with TRBD2 identical over 13 bases. The CDR3 length is 16 residues. Germline V gene lookup returns CDR1 SGHAT and CDR2 FQDESV (reference sequence). V gave up 5 bases and J gave up 2 bases; unmatched junction bases: 4. For the CDR3, the DNA is TGTGCCAGCAGCCCCGGGACTAGCGGGAACACAGATACGCAGTATTTT. It is translated as CASSPGTSGNTDTQYF.

This clonotype showed up many times. The chain couples TRBV24-1 to TRBJ2-7, with 10 bases fitting TRBD1. The CDR3 sequence is 15 residues long. V was pared by 2 bases and J by 5 bases, with 5 bases of the junction left unmatched. Germline V CDR1 and CDR2: KGHDR, SFDVKD. The DNA of the CDR3 is TGTGCCACCAGTGATTCGGGACAGGGGCTGGACGAGCAGTACTTC. It codes for CATSDSGQGLDEQYF.

This clonotype was seen at least ten times. The chain carries TRBV7-2 and TRBJ2-2; no clear D gene. Germline V gives CDR1 SGHTA, CDR2 FQGNSA. V was pared by 2 bases and J by 2 bases, with 9 bases between. The CDR3 runs to 15 residues. CDR3 in amino acids: CASSLIQENTGELFF. CDR3 in DNA: TGTGCCAGCAGCTTAATCCAGGAAAACACCGGGGAGCTGTTTTTT.

A note on this clonotype: Compared with germline, one end of the junction differs, possibly owing to a read error. The chain carries TRBV10-3 and TRBJ2-5; D is ambiguous. This CDR3 has 13 residues. CDR1 is ENHRY and CDR2 is SYGVKD in the germline V gene. The CDR3 sequence: CAISESTLETQYF. The CDR3 coding sequence is TGTGCCATCAGCGAGTCTACGCTAGAGACCCAGTACTTC.

This clonotype was observed many times. The V gene is TRBV20-1, the J gene TRBJ1-4, with TRBD1 as a possible D gene (6 bases). With 0 bases removed from V and 4 bases from J, the gap between germline ends came to 15 bases. CDR3 length: 16 residues. Per the germline V gene, CDR1 is DFQATT and CDR2 is SNEGSKA (reference sequence). The CDR3 DNA sequence: TGCAGTGCTAGAGATCGGGGGGGCAGGGGTAATGAAAAACTGTTTTTT. Its translation is CSARDRGGRGNEKLFF.

Ten or more counts support this clonotype. V is TRBV5-1 and J is TRBJ2-7; possibly TRBD1 for D (5 bases). Germline V gene lookup returns CDR1 SGHRS and CDR2 YFSETQ. Trimming left V 0 bases short and J 3 bases short, with 10 bases between. The CDR3 covers 14 residues. Here the CDR3 DNA reads TGCGCCAGCAGCTTGGCCGGCAGGGACTACGAGCAGTACTTC. This gives the protein CASSLAGRDYEQYF. Complete variable domain (other parts from reference TRBV5-1 and TRBJ2-7): KAGVTQTPRYLIKTRGQQVTLSCSPISGHRSVSWYQQTPGQGLQFLFEYFSETQRNKGNFPGRFSGRQFSNSRSEMNVSTLELGDSALYLCASSLAGRDYEQYFGPGTRLTVT.

This CDR3 reads CASSGQTGGYEQYF. The CDR3 coding sequence is TGTGCCAGCAGCGGACAGACAGGGGGGTACGAGCAGTACTTC. This chain joins TRBV7-8 and TRBJ2-7; 9 bases are shared with TRBD1. Looked up from germline, CDR1 is SGHVS and CDR2 is FQNEAQ. This CDR3 region has 14 residues. Trimming cost V 5 bases and J 4 bases; bases outside gene matches: 6.

This chain links TRBV24-1 with TRBJ2-1, with D possibly being TRBD1 (6 bases). CDR1 is KGHDR and CDR2 is SFDVKD in the germline V gene. The CDR3 spans 15 residues. Trimming shortened V by 7 bases and J by 3 bases, and 15 bases separated the two germline ends. The CDR3: CATSGSGDNYNEQFF. The CDR3 DNA follows: TGTGCCACCAGCGGATCCGGGGACAACTACAATGAGCAGTTCTTC.

The chain recombines TRBV6-5 with TRBJ2-7; D is possibly TRBD1 (6 bases). The CDR3 runs to 14 residues. Per the germline V gene, CDR1 is MNHEY and CDR2 is SVGAGI. Trimming took off 6 bases at V and 4 bases at J, with 16 bases between the two ends. The CDR3 DNA is TGTGCCAGCAGCCTACAGGGTGTTGGTTACGAGCAGTACTTC. This encodes CASSLQGVGYEQYF.

This clonotype was observed many times. The V gene is TRBV7-2, the J gene TRBJ2-1; D uncertain. Germline lookup yields CDR1 SGHTA and CDR2 FQGNSA. The V end was cut by 1 base, the J end by 2 bases, with 3 bases between. The CDR3 covers 13 residues. The chain's CDR3 is CASSLEAYNEQFF. The CDR3 DNA reads as TGTGCCAGCAGCTTAGAGGCCTACAATGAGCAGTTCTTC. The full variable domain, rest sourced from reference TRBV7-2 and TRBJ2-1, is GAGVSQSPSNKVTEKGKDVELRCDPISGHTALYWYRQSLGQGLEFLIYFQGNSAPDKSGLPSDRFSAERTGGSVSTLTIQRTQQEDSAVYLCASSLEAYNEQFFGPGTRLTVL.